This TCR beta chain emerged from a study of blood T cell repertoires in COVID-19. Profiling relied on immunoSEQ multiplex PCR, and the TCRdb table lists in-frame clones only, not all of them. The table has 60,000 or so clones, over 75% seen once. CDR3 length: 16 residues. Looked up from germline, CDR1 is SGHTA and CDR2 is FQGTGA. V was clipped by 2 bases and J by 5 bases; unmatched bases: 6. Input material: peripheral blood. This sequence originates from a woman aged 80 or older with acute or convalescent COVID-19. This sequence joins TRBV7-3 and TRBJ2-1; 10 nucleotides match TRBD2. The DNA for the CDR3 is TGTGCCAGCAGCTTAGAGCGGGAGGGCCTAGACAATGAGCAGTTCTTC. Translating gives CASSLEREGLDNEQFF.